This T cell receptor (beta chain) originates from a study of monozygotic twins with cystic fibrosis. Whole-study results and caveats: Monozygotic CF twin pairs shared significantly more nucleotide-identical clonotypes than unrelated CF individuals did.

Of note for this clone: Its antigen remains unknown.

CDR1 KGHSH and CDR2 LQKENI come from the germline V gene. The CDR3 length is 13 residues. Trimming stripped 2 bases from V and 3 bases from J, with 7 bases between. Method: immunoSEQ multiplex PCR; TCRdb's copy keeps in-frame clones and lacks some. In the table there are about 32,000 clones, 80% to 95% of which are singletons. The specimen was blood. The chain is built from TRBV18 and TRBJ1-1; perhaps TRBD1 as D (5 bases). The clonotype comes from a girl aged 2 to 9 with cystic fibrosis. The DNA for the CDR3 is TGTGCCAGCTCACCATCGGGGGACACTGAAGCTTTCTTT. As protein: CASSPSGDTEAFF. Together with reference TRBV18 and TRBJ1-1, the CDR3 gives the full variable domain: NAGVMQNPRHLVRRRGQEARLRCSPMKGHSHVYWYRQLPEEGLKFMVYLQKENIIDESGMPKERFSAEFPKEGPSILRIQQVVRGDSAAYFCASSPSGDTEAFFGQGTRLTVV.